Below are 32 T cell receptor beta chains sequenced from a single sample in a study of blood T cell repertoires in COVID-19. The assay was immunoSEQ multiplex PCR, and TCRdb's table has in-frame clones only and misses some. The data contain roughly 70,000 clones, 75% to 85% of them seen just once; the ten biggest clones take up approximately 6%. The sequenced sample consisted of peripheral blood. These TCRs come from a woman aged 55-75 years with acute or convalescent COVID-19.

V usage is TRBV3-1 (or the pseudogene TRBV3-2) and J usage is TRBJ1-2, with D perhaps matching TRBD1 (5 bases). CDR1 is LGHDT and CDR2 is YNNKEL in the germline V gene (reference sequence). The CDR3 loop spans 13 amino acids. V was pared by 1 base and J by 4 bases, with 7 bases between. This CDR3 is CASSQGRVYGYTF. The DNA of the CDR3 is TGTGCCAGCAGCCAAGGCAGGGTCTATGGCTACACCTTC.

The J gene is TRBJ2-1, the V gene TRBV7-2; 7 positions match TRBD2. CDR3 length equals 16 residues. Germline V gene data show CDR1 as SGHTA and CDR2 as FQGNSA. Trimming cost V 0 bases and J 6 bases; bases outside gene matches: 8. The CDR3 is CASSLAGGVTINEQFF. CDR3 nucleotides: TGTGCCAGCAGCTTAGCTGGGGGGGTTACCATCAATGAGCAGTTCTTC.

The chain couples TRBV7-9 to TRBJ2-3, with D possibly matching TRBD1 (5 bases). In germline, CDR1 is SEHNR, CDR2 FQNEAQ (reference sequence). The length of the CDR3 is 15 residues. The germline V and J ends were trimmed by 6 bases and 0 bases, with 13 bases remaining between them. The CDR3 DNA reads as TGTGCCAGCAGTGGAAAGGGGATTAGCACAGATACGCAGTATTTT. Amino acid sequence: CASSGKGISTDTQYF. The full variable domain, its missing parts supplied by reference TRBV7-9 and TRBJ2-3, is DTGVSQNPRHKITKRGQNVTFRCDPISEHNRLYWYRQTLGQGPEFLTYFQNEAQLEKSRLLSDRFSAERPKGSFSTLEIQRTEQGDSAMYLCASSGKGISTDTQYFGPGTRLTVL.

The chain employs TRBV7-6 and TRBJ2-5; D call uncertain. Germline V gene data show CDR1 as SGHVS and CDR2 as FNYEAQ. Trimming took off 4 bases at V and 5 bases at J, with 17 bases between the two ends. The CDR3 has 15 amino acids. In nucleotides, the CDR3 is TGTGCCAGCAGCTCAGCCTTAGCTGCTTGGGAGACCCAGTACTTC. Its protein is CASSSALAAWETQYF. Variable domain in full (rest from reference TRBV7-6 and TRBJ2-5): GAGVSQSPRYKVTKRGQDVALRCDPISGHVSLYWYRQALGQGPEFLTYFNYEAQQDKSGLPNDRFSAERPEGSISTLTIQRTEQRDSAMYRCASSSALAAWETQYFGPGTRLLVL.

DNA of the CDR3: TGTGCCAGCAGTTACTCAGGGGGACAGCTAGCCTACGAGCAGTACTTC. Translation gives CASSYSGGQLAYEQYF. V and J are TRBV6-5 and TRBJ2-7; 7 nucleotides agree with TRBD1. Germline-derived CDR1 and CDR2 are MNHEY and SVGAGI. The CDR3 extends over 16 amino acids. With 0 bases clipped from V and 2 bases from J, the junction kept 7 bases outside the gene matches.

This clone was counted between two and nine times. V usage is TRBV5-4 and J usage is TRBJ1-2; D is possibly TRBD1 (6 bases). The CDR3 length is 15 residues. V was clipped by 0 bases and J by 0 bases, with 9 bases between them. Germline lookup yields CDR1 SGHNT and CDR2 YYREEE (reference sequence). This chain's CDR3 is CASSLGQAPNYGYTF. CDR3 DNA sequence: TGTGCCAGCAGCTTGGGACAGGCTCCTAACTATGGCTACACCTTC.

The V gene is TRBV29-1, the J gene TRBJ2-7; TRBD1 matches 11 bases. Germline CDR1 and CDR2: SQVTM and ANQGSEA. V trimming: 4 bases; J trimming: 8 bases; junction bases outside the gene matches: 10. CDR3 length: 14 residues. The CDR3 nucleotides read TGCAGCGTTGCACCGGGACAGGGGGGTGGGCAGCAGTACTTC. Translating it yields CSVAPGQGGGQQYF.

The chain uses TRBV5-1 and TRBJ1-6, with D perhaps TRBD1 (6 bases). The germline V and J ends were trimmed by 0 bases and 9 bases, with 16 bases remaining between them. The CDR3 consists of 16 residues. Germline assignment: CDR1 SGHRS and CDR2 YFSETQ. CDR3 amino acids: CASSLALGGLSSPLHF. CDR3 bases: TGCGCCAGCAGCTTGGCCTTGGGGGGGCTTAGTTCACCCCTCCACTTT.

This chain joins TRBV6-5 and TRBJ2-2; D is undetermined. CDR1 and CDR2 (germline): MNHEY, SVGAGI. Trimming left V 6 bases short and J 7 bases short, with 12 bases between. The CDR3 consists of 13 residues. CDR3 sequence (DNA): TGTGCCAGCAGCGCCGTGAAGCTCGGGGAGCTGTTTTTT. Its translation: CASSAVKLGELFF.

The V gene is TRBV2, the J gene TRBJ2-2; tentative D call: TRBD2 (7 bases). Per the germline V gene, CDR1 is SNHLY and CDR2 is FYNNEI. V shed 8 bases and J shed 9 bases, with 16 bases lying between them. CDR3 length: 13 amino acids. The CDR3 DNA is TGTGCCAGCGCCGATGCGGGGGCCCGGGAGCTGTTTTTT. Its protein is CASADAGARELFF.

The chain recombines TRBV6-5 with TRBJ1-2; tentatively, D is TRBD1 (5 bases). V shed 10 bases and J shed 3 bases, with 21 bases lying between them. The CDR3 is made up of 15 amino acids. Germline V gene lookup returns CDR1 MNHEY and CDR2 SVGAGI. The DNA for the CDR3 is TGTGCCACCAGAACCGGCCGCGGGGGATACTATGGCTACACCTTC. Its translation: CATRTGRGGYYGYTF.

The V call is TRBV4-2, the J call TRBJ2-7; the D is unclear. There are 13 residues in the CDR3. Germline CDR1 reads LGHNA; CDR2 reads YNFKEQ. Trimming removed 6 bases from V and 2 bases from J, with 11 bases in between. Written as DNA, the CDR3 is TGTGCCAGCAGTCCCAGCGCGGCCTACGAGCAGTACTTC. Translated, it gives CASSPSAAYEQYF.

V and J are TRBV3-1 (or the pseudogene TRBV3-2) and TRBJ1-1; D unclear. There are 14 residues in the CDR3. Germline CDR1 reads LGHDT; CDR2 reads YNNKEL (reference sequence). V was shortened by 0 bases and J by 1 base, with 6 bases between the two germline ends. CDR3 nucleotide sequence: TGTGCCAGCAGCCAAGAGAGCCGGAACACTGAAGCTTTCTTT. Its protein is CASSQESRNTEAFF.

A single count supports this clone. The V and J genes are TRBV4-3 and TRBJ2-5; D is possibly TRBD1 (6 bases). Per germline, CDR1 LGHNA and CDR2 YSLEER. This CDR3 contains 16 residues. The germline V and J ends were trimmed by 0 bases and 4 bases, with 15 bases remaining between them. The CDR3 loop reads CASSQDFRTDLETQYF. DNA of the CDR3: TGCGCCAGCAGCCAAGATTTCCGGACAGATTTAGAGACCCAGTACTTC.

The J gene is TRBJ1-1, the V gene TRBV12-3 or TRBV12-4, with D possibly TRBD1 on 5 matching bases. Trimming shortened V by 3 bases and J by 4 bases, and 9 bases separated the two germline ends. CDR3 length: 13 residues. CDR3 amino acids: CASSFQGPTEAFF. DNA of the CDR3: TGTGCCAGCAGTTTCCAGGGTCCCACTGAAGCTTTCTTT.

The CDR3 DNA is TGTGCCAGCTCTGATTGGGAGGGCACTGGGGCCAACGTCCTGACTTTC. Encoded protein: CASSDWEGTGANVLTF. V is TRBV28 and J is TRBJ2-6; 7 bases line up with TRBD2. Trimming removed 8 bases from V and 2 bases from J; junction bases left unmatched: 9. From germline, CDR1 is MDHEN and CDR2 SYDVKM. The CDR3 extends over 16 amino acids. Together with reference TRBV28 and TRBJ2-6, the CDR3 gives the full variable domain: DVKVTQSSRYLVKRTGEKVFLECVQDMDHENMFWYRQDPGLGLRLIYFSYDVKMKEKGDIPEGYSVSREKKERFSLILESASTNQTSMYLCASSDWEGTGANVLTFGAGSRLTVL.

The chain links TRBV7-3 to TRBJ1-3; no clear D gene. The germline V gene has CDR1 SGHTA and CDR2 FQGTGA. The CDR3 consists of 13 residues. V lost 8 bases, J lost 0 bases, and 8 bases lay in between. This CDR3 reads CASGRDSGNTIYF. The CDR3 DNA follows: TGTGCCAGCGGGAGGGACTCTGGAAACACCATATATTTT.

V usage is TRBV18 and J usage is TRBJ1-4; D is undetermined. This CDR3 is built from 15 residues. The ends were cut back, 8 bases at V and 6 bases at J, with 19 bases in the middle. Germline CDR1 is KGHSH and CDR2 is LQKENI. The CDR3, as DNA: TGTGCCAGCGCAGATCCGGGGTTTTCTGATGAAAAACTGTTTTTT. This codes for CASADPGFSDEKLFF.

This rearrangement joins TRBV28 to TRBJ1-6; 8 nucleotides align to TRBD1. This CDR3 comprises 15 residues. With V trimmed by 5 bases and J by 9 bases, 9 bases remained unmatched. CDR1 and CDR2 from the germline V gene are MDHEN and SYDVKM. Here the CDR3 reads CASSPPTGQGSPLHF. CDR3 nucleotides: TGTGCCAGCAGTCCGCCGACCGGACAGGGTTCACCCCTCCACTTT.

This chain links TRBV18 with TRBJ2-6; 7 bases agree with TRBD1. Germline V gene lookup returns CDR1 KGHSH and CDR2 LQKENI. The V and J ends lost 3 bases and 0 bases, in that order; junction bases with no gene match: 2. The CDR3 runs to 16 residues. Here the CDR3 reads CASSPGTVSGANVLTF. The CDR3 DNA sequence: TGTGCCAGCTCACCCGGGACAGTCTCTGGGGCCAACGTCCTGACTTTC.

CDR3 bases: TGTGCCAGCAGCCATAGGGGAAGCGGGTCCGGGGAGCTGTTTTTT. Its translation is CASSHRGSGSGELFF. The genes are TRBV14 and TRBJ2-2, with a weak D call TRBD2 (6 bases). Germline V gene lookup returns CDR1 SGHDN and CDR2 FVKESK. The CDR3 length is 15 residues. Trimming took off 3 bases at V and 6 bases at J, with 14 bases between the two ends. The full variable domain, completed using reference TRBV14 and TRBJ2-2, is EAGVTQFPSHSVIEKGQTVTLRCDPISGHDNLYWYRRVMGKEIKFLLHFVKESKQDESGMPNNRFLAERTGGTYSTLKVQPAELEDSGVYFCASSHRGSGSGELFFGEGSRLTVL.

This chain joins TRBV14 and TRBJ2-2; D remains unclear. Germline CDR1 reads SGHDN; CDR2 reads FVKESK. This CDR3 has 14 residues. V gave up 2 bases and J gave up 0 bases, with 4 bases separating them. The CDR3 loop reads CASSQYPNTGELFF. The CDR3 DNA reads as TGTGCCAGCAGCCAATATCCGAACACCGGGGAGCTGTTTTTT.

The chain employs TRBV4-2 and TRBJ1-2; D is unclear. The CDR3 totals 16 residues. Germline assignment: CDR1 LGHNA and CDR2 YNFKEQ. V gave up 0 bases and J gave up 8 bases, with 19 bases separating them. CDR3 residues: CASSQEIGGSPGGYTF. The CDR3, as DNA: TGTGCCAGCAGCCAAGAAATCGGTGGATCCCCAGGAGGCTACACCTTC.

The gene calls are TRBV19 and TRBJ2-7, with D tentatively TRBD1 (5 bases). This CDR3 contains 14 residues. Looked up from germline, CDR1 is LNHDA and CDR2 is SQIVND (reference sequence). V gave up 2 bases and J gave up 3 bases, with 11 bases separating them. The CDR3 DNA follows: TGTGCCAGTAGTATAAGGGGCCGGAACTACGAGCAGTACTTC. It codes for CASSIRGRNYEQYF.

This chain links TRBV19 with TRBJ1-1; D is possibly TRBD1 (5 bases). Germline V CDR1 and CDR2: LNHDA, SQIVND (reference sequence). Trimming removed 5 bases from V and 4 bases from J, with 14 bases in between. This CDR3 spans 14 amino acids. The CDR3 sequence is CASSPGGVSTEAFF. The CDR3 bases are TGTGCCAGTAGTCCGGGGGGGGTTAGCACTGAAGCTTTCTTT. Based on the CDR3 plus reference TRBV19 and TRBJ1-1, the full variable domain is DGGITQSPKYLFRKEGQNVTLSCEQNLNHDAMYWYRQDPGQGLRLIYYSQIVNDFQKGDIAEGYSVSREKKESFPLTVTSAQKNPTAFYLCASSPGGVSTEAFFGQGTRLTVV.

The rearrangement links TRBV11-3 to TRBJ2-1, with a weak D call TRBD2 (6 bases). The CDR3 loop spans 15 amino acids. Germline CDR1 and CDR2: SGHNT and YENEEA. V was trimmed by 5 bases and J by 6 bases, leaving 17 bases between them. CDR3 in amino acids: CASSPGSGRTNEQFF. CDR3 in DNA: TGTGCCAGCAGCCCCGGGTCAGGGAGGACCAATGAGCAGTTCTTC.

V is TRBV3-1 (or the pseudogene TRBV3-2) and J is TRBJ1-4, with 9 bases aligning to TRBD1. This CDR3 spans 18 amino acids. CDR1 and CDR2 from the germline V gene are LGHDT and YNNKEL (reference sequence). Trimming removed 4 bases from V and 0 bases from J; junction bases left unmatched: 9. The CDR3: CASSPRPGQGSTNEKLFF. For the CDR3, the DNA is TGTGCCAGCAGCCCCCGCCCGGGACAGGGATCAACTAATGAAAAACTGTTTTTT.

This rearrangement joins TRBV6-2 or TRBV6-3 to TRBJ1-2; no clear D. The CDR3 is 16 amino acids. In germline, CDR1 is MNHEY, CDR2 SVGEGT. Trimming pared 0 bases from V and 5 bases from J, leaving 16 bases between. As DNA, the CDR3 is TGTGCCAGCAGTTACTCGAATTCCCCCCGTCGGTATGGCTACACCTTC. This encodes CASSYSNSPRRYGYTF.

The CDR3 DNA sequence: TGTGCCAGCAGCTCACAGGGACTAAATGAAAAACTGTTTTTT. It encodes CASSSQGLNEKLFF. V and J are TRBV5-5 and TRBJ1-4; tentatively, D is TRBD1 (6 bases). Germline V lookup: CDR1 SGHKS, CDR2 YYEKEE (reference sequence). With 3 bases removed from V and 5 bases from J, the gap between germline ends came to 11 bases. This CDR3 is built from 14 residues. The complete variable domain, with remaining parts taken from reference TRBV5-5 and TRBJ1-4, reads DAGVTQSPTHLIKTRGQQVTLRCSPISGHKSVSWYQQVLGQGPQFIFQYYEKEERGRGNFPDRFSARQFPNYSSELNVNALLLGDSALYLCASSSQGLNEKLFFGSGTQLSVL.

The chain uses TRBV27 and TRBJ1-2; D not resolved. Germline CDR1 MNHEY, CDR2 SMNVEV (reference sequence). The CDR3 consists of 12 residues. Trimming left V 6 bases short and J 4 bases short, with 9 bases between. DNA for the CDR3: TGTGCCAGCAGCTTTTCAGGCTATGGCTACACCTTC. Its translation: CASSFSGYGYTF.

This clone was counted a few times. This rearrangement joins TRBV4-1 to TRBJ1-1; D not resolved. Trimming took 8 bases from V and 0 from J, leaving 16 bases between them. From germline, CDR1 is MGHRA and CDR2 YSYEKL. The CDR3 is 15 amino acids. In nucleotides, the CDR3 is TGCGCCAGCTCTCTGGGCTACACCTTGAACACTGAAGCTTTCTTT. Protein product: CASSLGYTLNTEAFF.

The V gene is TRBV6-5, the J gene TRBJ2-7; 12 bases fit TRBD2. CDR3 length: 11 residues. CDR1 and CDR2 (germline): MNHEY, SVGAGI. V lost 10 bases, J lost 7 bases, and 2 bases stayed unmatched. CDR3 protein: CATLAGGEQYF. CDR3 bases: TGTGCCACCCTAGCGGGGGGGGAGCAGTACTTC.